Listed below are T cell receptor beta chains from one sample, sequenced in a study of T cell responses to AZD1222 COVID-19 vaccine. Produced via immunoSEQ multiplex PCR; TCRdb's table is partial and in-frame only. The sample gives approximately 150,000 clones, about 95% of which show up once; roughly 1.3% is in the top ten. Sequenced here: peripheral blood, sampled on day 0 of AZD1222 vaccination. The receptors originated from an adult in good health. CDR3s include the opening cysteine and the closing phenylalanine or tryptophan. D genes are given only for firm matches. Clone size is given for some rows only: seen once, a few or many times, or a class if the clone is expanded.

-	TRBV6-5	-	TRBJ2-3	CASSMEITTDTQYF	TGTGCCAGCAGTATGGAGATTACCACAGATACGCAGTATTTT
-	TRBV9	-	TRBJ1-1	CASSVGLQDTEAFF	TGTGCCAGCAGCGTAGGGCTTCAGGACACTGAAGCTTTCTTT
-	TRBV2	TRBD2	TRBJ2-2	CASRGTSGNTGELFF	TGTGCCAGCAGAGGGACTAGCGGGAACACCGGGGAGCTGTTTTTT
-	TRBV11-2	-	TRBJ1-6	CASSLDIGRPLHF	TGTGCCAGCAGCTTAGATATAGGGAGGCCCCTCCACTTT
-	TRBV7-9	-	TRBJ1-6	CASSIGGLNSPLHF	TGTGCCAGCAGCATCGGAGGCCTCAATTCACCCCTCCACTTT
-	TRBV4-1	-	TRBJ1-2	CASSLADGGYYGYTF	TGCGCCAGCAGCCTGGCAGACGGCGGATACTATGGCTACACCTTC
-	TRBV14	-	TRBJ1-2	CASSLVAGDLNYGYTF	TGTGCCAGCAGCCTCGTGGCAGGGGACTTAAACTATGGCTACACCTTC
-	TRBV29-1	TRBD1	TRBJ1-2	CSVEDRGRGYGYTF	TGCAGCGTTGAAGACAGGGGGCGGGGGTATGGCTACACCTTC
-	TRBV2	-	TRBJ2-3	CASSVLAGRDTQYF	TGTGCCAGCAGTGTTTTGGCAGGGAGGGATACGCAGTATTTT
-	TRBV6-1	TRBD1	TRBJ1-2	CASSEFLQGAVDYGYTF	TGTGCCAGCAGTGAATTTCTACAGGGGGCGGTGGATTATGGCTACACCTTC
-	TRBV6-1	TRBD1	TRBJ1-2	CASSEFPGTGTNYGYTF	TGTGCCAGCAGTGAATTTCCCGGGACAGGGACTAACTATGGCTACACCTTC
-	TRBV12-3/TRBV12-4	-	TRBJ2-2	CASSLGFTGELFF	TGTGCCAGCAGTTTGGGGTTCACCGGGGAGCTGTTTTTT
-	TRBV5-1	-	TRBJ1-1	CASSAQVDTEAFF	TGCGCCAGCAGCGCACAGGTCGACACTGAAGCTTTCTTT
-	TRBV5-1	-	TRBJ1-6	CASSLGSGNSPLHF	TGCGCCAGCAGCTTGGGTTCAGGGAATTCACCCCTCCACTTT
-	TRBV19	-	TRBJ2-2	CASSLFGELFF	TGTGCCAGTAGTCTTTTTGGGGAGCTGTTTTTT
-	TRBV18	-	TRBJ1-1	CASSSGTMNTEAFF	TGTGCCAGCTCGTCCGGGACCATGAACACTGAAGCTTTCTTT
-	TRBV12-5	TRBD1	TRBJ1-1	CASGPDRGTEAFF	TGTGCTAGTGGCCCCGACAGGGGCACTGAAGCTTTCTTT
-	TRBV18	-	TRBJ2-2	CATSIGVGNTGELFF	TGTGCCACCTCAATAGGGGTTGGTAACACCGGGGAGCTGTTTTTT
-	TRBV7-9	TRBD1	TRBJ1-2	CASSLSPTGGDGYTF	TGTGCCAGCAGCCTATCCCCCACAGGGGGCGATGGCTACACCTTC
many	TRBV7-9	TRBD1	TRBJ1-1	CASSLSTGANTEAFF	TGTGCCAGCAGCTTATCGACAGGGGCGAACACTGAAGCTTTCTTT